These 32 T cell receptor beta chains were all obtained from the same sample, sequenced in a study of cytotoxic CD8 clonotypes in ibrutinib-treated CLL. Libraries were prepared by immunoSEQ multiplex PCR; TCRdb keeps only in-frame clonotypes and omits some of them. Of 150,000 or so clones in the sample, roughly four fifths were seen once. Here the sequenced sample was PBMCs, taken after 24 months of ibrutinib treatment. These receptors were obtained from a human donor with chronic lymphocytic leukemia.

The CDR3 sequence is CASSFLLHTEAFF. Here the CDR3 DNA reads TGTGCCAGCAGCTTCCTACTGCACACTGAAGCTTTCTTT. The chain is built from TRBV11-2 and TRBJ1-1; no reliable D call. The CDR3 is 13 amino acids. In germline, CDR1 is SGHAT, CDR2 FQNNGV. Trimming removed 3 bases from V and 3 bases from J, with 8 bases in between.

This clone showed up many times. The chain employs TRBV2 and TRBJ1-1; possible D gene TRBD1, 5 bases. The germline V and J ends were trimmed by 1 base and 0 bases, with 12 bases remaining between them. This CDR3 is built from 16 residues. Germline V lookup: CDR1 SNHLY, CDR2 FYNNEI. CDR3 region: CASSEVGGSMNTEAFF. CDR3 nucleotide sequence: TGTGCCAGCAGTGAAGTGGGGGGTTCCATGAACACTGAAGCTTTCTTT.

This clone occurred once. The chain is built from TRBV7-9 and TRBJ1-3; D gene ambiguous. CDR3 length: 16 residues. Germline CDR1 SEHNR, CDR2 FQNEAQ (reference sequence). V gave up 3 bases and J gave up 4 bases, with 16 bases separating them. The CDR3 protein is CASSFYGPFQGNTIYF. CDR3 nucleotide sequence: TGTGCCAGCAGCTTTTACGGGCCCTTCCAAGGAAACACCATATATTTT.

The chain joins TRBV2 to TRBJ1-3, with D possibly TRBD1 on 6 matching bases. Germline V lookup: CDR1 SNHLY, CDR2 FYNNEI. Trimming removed 9 bases at V and 0 bases at J, with 18 bases between. This CDR3 comprises 16 residues. The CDR3 loop is CASKQGPTSSGNTIYF. The CDR3 DNA is TGTGCCAGTAAACAGGGCCCCACTTCCTCTGGAAACACCATATATTTT.

J is TRBJ2-7 and V is TRBV5-8, with 11 bases matching TRBD2. The CDR3 is made up of 15 amino acids. Germline values: CDR1 SGHTS, CDR2 YDEGEE. The V and J ends lost 3 bases and 2 bases, in that order; junction bases with no gene match: 4. The CDR3 reads CASSSLAGVTYEQYF. CDR3 nucleotides: TGTGCCAGCAGCTCACTAGCGGGGGTTACCTACGAGCAGTACTTC.

The rearrangement joins TRBV29-1 to TRBJ2-3; D gene unclear. This CDR3 is 13 amino acids long. V lost 5 bases, J lost 1 base, and 10 bases lay in between. The V gene's germline CDR1 is SQVTM and CDR2 ANQGSEA. The CDR3 DNA follows: TGCAGCGTTCGTGGGCTAGGCACAGATACGCAGTATTTT. Translated: CSVRGLGTDTQYF.

V usage is TRBV29-1 and J usage is TRBJ2-5; D remains unclear. CDR3 size: 10 residues. CDR1 is SQVTM, CDR2 ANQGSEA, per germline. Trimming took 6 bases from V and 5 from J, leaving 7 bases between them. The CDR3: CSVRRETQYF. CDR3 DNA: TGCAGCGTCCGAAGGGAGACCCAGTACTTC.

There are many counts of this clone. Other DNA sequences in the same sample also yield this CDR3. The chain carries TRBV11-2 and TRBJ2-5; 10 bases match TRBD1. Germline values: CDR1 SGHAT, CDR2 FQNNGV. The CDR3 has 13 amino acids. V trimming: 5 bases; J trimming: 5 bases; junction bases outside the gene matches: 2. CDR3 in DNA: TGTGCCAGCAGCAGGGACAGGGGCGAGACCCAGTACTTC. Its protein product is CASSRDRGETQYF.

The chain is built from TRBV2 and TRBJ1-3; TRBD1 matches at 8 bases. Germline V gene data show CDR1 as SNHLY and CDR2 as FYNNEI. The length of the CDR3 is 13 residues. After removal of 9 bases from V and 8 bases from J, the junction contained 9 bases not matched to a gene. CDR3 nucleotide sequence: TGTGCCAGTAAGAGACAGGGGCTAGACACCATATATTTT. This gives the protein CASKRQGLDTIYF.

The chain is built from TRBV11-3 and TRBJ2-3; D is unclear. Germline lookup yields CDR1 SGHNT and CDR2 YENEEA. V was cut by 5 bases and J by 13 bases, with 7 bases left in between. This CDR3 spans 9 amino acids. The CDR3 DNA reads TGTGCCAGCAGCCCCCGGAAGTATTTT. Its protein product is CASSPRKYF.

The gene calls are TRBV5-6 and TRBJ2-5; no definite D call. CDR1 and CDR2 (germline): SGHDT, YYEEEE. The V end was cut by 1 base, the J end by 2 bases, with 6 bases between. This CDR3 contains 13 residues. This CDR3 reads CASSLRGQETQYF. DNA of the CDR3: TGTGCCAGCAGCTTGAGAGGACAAGAGACCCAGTACTTC.

The V gene is TRBV4-3, the J gene TRBJ2-7; unclear D gene. This CDR3 is 11 amino acids long. Germline V lookup: CDR1 LGHNA, CDR2 YSLEER. V gave up 1 base and J gave up 6 bases, with 4 bases separating them. The CDR3 nucleotides are TGCGCCAGCAGCCAAGGTCTCGAGCAGTACTTC. It is translated as CASSQGLEQYF.

The J gene is TRBJ1-5, the V gene TRBV19; no clear D. The CDR3 runs 17 residues. V was trimmed by 1 base and J by 1 base, leaving 14 bases between them. Looked up from germline, CDR1 is LNHDA and CDR2 is SQIVND (reference sequence). The CDR3 DNA reads as TGTGCCAGTAGTATAGCCTCCCACAGTACCAGCAATCAGCCCCAGCATTTT. It encodes CASSIASHSTSNQPQHF.

This clone has more than one count but fewer than ten. The rearrangement uses TRBV9 and TRBJ2-3, with D perhaps matching TRBD1 or TRBD2 (5 bases each). Germline loops: CDR1 SGDLS, CDR2 YYNGEE. V gave up 7 bases and J gave up 2 bases, with 17 bases separating them. This CDR3 contains 15 residues. The CDR3 nucleotides are TGTGCCAGCTACGGAATTGGGGGAGTCACAGATACGCAGTATTTT. This codes for CASYGIGGVTDTQYF.

The CDR3: CASSTGLAGLQETQYF. CDR3 DNA: TGTGCCAGTAGTACCGGACTAGCGGGTCTCCAAGAGACCCAGTACTTC. This rearrangement joins TRBV19 to TRBJ2-5, with 11 nucleotides matching TRBD2. This CDR3 is 16 amino acids long. Germline lookup yields CDR1 LNHDA and CDR2 SQIVND (reference sequence). V trimming: 4 bases; J trimming: 1 base; junction bases outside the gene matches: 5.

The rearrangement links TRBV5-4 to TRBJ1-4; D might be TRBD1 (5 bases). Germline V gene sequence: CDR1 SGHNT, CDR2 YYREEE (reference sequence). The CDR3 is made up of 17 amino acids. Trimming took 7 bases from V and 7 from J, leaving 26 bases between them. The CDR3 sequence is CASSPAGTAVRGEKLFF. In nucleotides, the CDR3 is TGTGCCAGCTCTCCAGCCGGGACGGCCGTAAGGGGTGAAAAACTGTTTTTT. The full variable domain, with the rest looked up from reference TRBV5-4 and TRBJ1-4, is ETGVTQSPTHLIKTRGQQVTLRCSSQSGHNTVSWYQQALGQGPQFIFQYYREEENGRGNFPPRFSGLQFPNYSSELNVNALELDDSALYLCASSPAGTAVRGEKLFFGSGTQLSVL.

This chain joins TRBV5-1 and TRBJ2-5, with D perhaps matching TRBD1 or TRBD2 (6 bases each). The CDR3 sequence is 15 residues long. Between the trimmed V and J ends, which lost 0 bases and 4 bases, there was a span of 13 bases. Germline lookup yields CDR1 SGHRS and CDR2 YFSETQ. CDR3 bases: TGCGCCAGCAGCTTGGAACCGGGGGCCAGAGAGACCCAGTACTTC. Residues: CASSLEPGARETQYF. Using reference TRBV5-1 and TRBJ2-5 for the parts outside the CDR3, the full variable domain is KAGVTQTPRYLIKTRGQQVTLSCSPISGHRSVSWYQQTPGQGLQFLFEYFSETQRNKGNFPGRFSGRQFSNSRSEMNVSTLELGDSALYLCASSLEPGARETQYFGPGTRLLVL.

The CDR3 coding sequence is TGCGCCAGCAGCCAAGGTTATAAGCACCCCAGCTCCTACAATGAGCAGTTCTTC. Translation: CASSQGYKHPSSYNEQFF. V and J are TRBV4-3 and TRBJ2-1; D unresolved. Germline V gene sequence: CDR1 LGHNA, CDR2 YSLEER. V was trimmed by 1 base and J by 0 bases, leaving 16 bases between them. The length of the CDR3 is 18 residues.

This rearrangement joins TRBV18 to TRBJ1-2; TRBD1 matches at 11 bases. The CDR3 is made up of 15 amino acids. The V gene end was trimmed by 4 bases and the J gene end by 6 bases; junction bases not matched to a gene: 7. Germline loops: CDR1 KGHSH, CDR2 LQKENI. The CDR3 region has the DNA TGTGCCAGCTCACGCTACGGACAGGGGGCGGATGGCTACACCTTC. This sequence encodes CASSRYGQGADGYTF.

V is TRBV18 and J is TRBJ2-1; 10 nucleotides match TRBD2. The CDR3 covers 16 residues. CDR1 is KGHSH, CDR2 LQKENI, per germline. The V and J ends lost 1 base and 6 bases, in that order; junction bases with no gene match: 6. The CDR3 nucleotides are TGTGCCAGCTCACCACTGAAGCGGGAGGGCCCCAATGAGCAGTTCTTC. Translated: CASSPLKREGPNEQFF. Combining the CDR3 with reference TRBV18 and TRBJ2-1 gives the whole variable domain NAGVMQNPRHLVRRRGQEARLRCSPMKGHSHVYWYRQLPEEGLKFMVYLQKENIIDESGMPKERFSAEFPKEGPSILRIQQVVRGDSAAYFCASSPLKREGPNEQFFGPGTRLTVL.

The rearrangement joins TRBV5-1 to TRBJ2-1; 8 positions agree with TRBD2. The V and J ends lost 4 bases and 8 bases, in that order; junction bases with no gene match: 17. Germline CDR1 reads SGHRS; CDR2 reads YFSETQ. This CDR3 has 17 residues. The CDR3 sequence is CASSPQPVGGRGDEQFF. CDR3 DNA sequence: TGCGCCAGCAGCCCCCAACCGGTGGGGGGGCGGGGGGATGAGCAGTTCTTC.

This clone was seen a handful of times. The J gene is TRBJ2-1, the V gene TRBV4-2; the D call may be TRBD1 or TRBD2 (5 bases each). The V end was cut by 4 bases, the J end by 8 bases, with 12 bases between. The CDR3 extends over 13 amino acids. CDR1 and CDR2 from the germline V gene are LGHNA and YNFKEQ. CDR3 sequence: CASSRDQDDEQFF. Here the CDR3 DNA reads TGTGCCAGCAGCCGGGACCAGGACGATGAGCAGTTCTTC.

This chain links TRBV5-1 with TRBJ2-7, with 9 bases that match TRBD2. The CDR3 runs to 14 residues. Germline assignment: CDR1 SGHRS and CDR2 YFSETQ. V lost 4 bases and J lost 6; bases outside the gene matches: 8. CDR3 nucleotide sequence: TGCGCCAGCAGCCTAGGGACTAGCAGCTCCGAGCAGTACTTC. Its protein is CASSLGTSSSEQYF.

The genes are TRBV25-1 and TRBJ1-1; D might be TRBD1 (5 bases). The germline V gene encodes CDR1 MGHDK and CDR2 SYGVNS. This CDR3 is built from 13 residues. V gave up 6 bases and J gave up 8 bases, with 16 bases separating them. The CDR3 sequence: CASRQVNEMEAFF. The CDR3 coding sequence is TGTGCCAGCAGACAGGTTAACGAGATGGAAGCTTTCTTT.

This chain links TRBV28 with TRBJ2-3; the D is unclear. The CDR3 sequence is 13 residues long. Germline V gives CDR1 MDHEN, CDR2 SYDVKM. V lost 6 bases to trimming and J lost 0 bases, with 7 bases between them. CDR3 nucleotide sequence: TGTGCCAGCAGGGGTTTTAGCACAGATACGCAGTATTTT. Amino acid sequence: CASRGFSTDTQYF. Full variable domain (outside the CDR3, taken from reference TRBV28 and TRBJ2-3): DVKVTQSSRYLVKRTGEKVFLECVQDMDHENMFWYRQDPGLGLRLIYFSYDVKMKEKGDIPEGYSVSREKKERFSLILESASTNQTSMYLCASRGFSTDTQYFGPGTRLTVL.

The chain links TRBV7-9 to TRBJ1-2; 8 nucleotides line up with TRBD1. The CDR3 has 14 amino acids. The V gene end was trimmed by 2 bases and the J gene end by 6 bases; junction bases not matched to a gene: 5. Germline loops: CDR1 SEHNR, CDR2 FQNEAQ (reference sequence). CDR3 bases: TGTGCCAGCAGCTTAAAAAACAGGGGGGATGGCTACACCTTC. It translates to CASSLKNRGDGYTF.

V and J are TRBV19 and TRBJ2-1; 14 nucleotides match TRBD2. The CDR3 is made up of 15 amino acids. The V segment lost 7 bases and the J segment 9 bases; nucleotides outside the gene matches: 8. The V gene's germline CDR1 is LNHDA and CDR2 SQIVND (reference sequence). CDR3: CASKIGTSGSGEQFF. CDR3 in DNA: TGTGCCAGTAAGATCGGGACTAGCGGGAGCGGTGAGCAGTTCTTC.

This chain joins TRBV5-1 and TRBJ1-3; 7 bases agree with TRBD1. In germline, CDR1 is SGHRS, CDR2 YFSETQ. V shed 4 bases and J 2 bases; nucleotides not matched to a gene: 3. The CDR3 has 14 amino acids. CDR3 sequence reads: CASSQGVAGNTIYF. The CDR3, as DNA: TGCGCCAGCAGCCAGGGGGTAGCTGGAAACACCATATATTTT. The entire variable domain, with the rest obtained from reference TRBV5-1 and TRBJ1-3, is as follows: KAGVTQTPRYLIKTRGQQVTLSCSPISGHRSVSWYQQTPGQGLQFLFEYFSETQRNKGNFPGRFSGRQFSNSRSEMNVSTLELGDSALYLCASSQGVAGNTIYFGEGSWLTVV.

V usage is TRBV6-5 and J usage is TRBJ2-2; D call uncertain. The V end was cut by 5 bases, the J end by 5 bases, with 12 bases between. The CDR3 is made up of 14 amino acids. Germline V lookup: CDR1 MNHEY, CDR2 SVGAGI. The CDR3 is CASSARAATGELFF. CDR3 nucleotides: TGTGCCAGCAGTGCCCGGGCCGCAACCGGGGAGCTGTTTTTT.

This chain connects TRBV25-1 to TRBJ1-5; unclear D gene. The length of the CDR3 is 14 residues. V was shortened by 4 bases and J by 4 bases, with 11 bases between the two germline ends. Germline V CDR1 and CDR2: MGHDK, SYGVNS. CDR3 amino acids: CASSALWQNQPQHF. CDR3 nucleotide sequence: TGTGCCAGCAGTGCTTTATGGCAAAATCAGCCCCAGCATTTT.

The genes are TRBV4-1 and TRBJ2-7; D possibly uses TRBD1 or TRBD2 (6 bases each). V shed 3 bases and J shed 3 bases, with 15 bases lying between them. The CDR3 runs to 15 residues. Germline V gives CDR1 MGHRA, CDR2 YSYEKL. In DNA form, the CDR3 reads TGCGCCAGCAGCCAGGGGGGCTTCCCCGACTACGAGCAGTACTTC. As protein: CASSQGGFPDYEQYF.

The chain carries TRBV6-5 and TRBJ2-1, with D tentatively TRBD2 (6 bases). V lost 6 bases and J 5 bases, leaving 14 bases between the germline ends. CDR3 length: 14 amino acids. Per germline, CDR1 MNHEY and CDR2 SVGAGI. CDR3 sequence: CASRPRGANNEQFF. CDR3 coding DNA: TGTGCCAGCAGGCCGCGGGGAGCGAACAATGAGCAGTTCTTC.